Listed here are 22 T cell receptor beta chains from one sample, sequenced in a study of regulatory T cells in long-lasting Graves disease. Construction of TCR beta libraries relied on iRepertoire HTBI primers and on Arm-PCR targeting CDR3 regions. MiXCR, run by TCRdb on the multiplex PCR reads, gives a single entry per CDR3 protein. The sample yields roughly 350,000 distinct CDR3 sequences, approximately 16% seen once. Time point of the sample: newly diagnosed GD, antithyroid drugs for less than 3 months. The TCR library was made from RNA that had been extracted from PBMCs in TRIzol. This sample was shared with a second study, whose subject was T cells in Graves' hyperthyroidism and ophthalmopathy.

Sample: peripheral blood mononuclear cells (PBMCs), taken at new diagnosis, from a patient treated with antithyroid drugs. These receptors originate from a middle-aged man with Graves disease.

This chain connects TRBV20-1 to TRBJ2-1, with D unresolved. The CDR3 is 14 residues long. CDR1 DFQATT and CDR2 SNEGSKA come from the germline V gene (reference sequence). With 3 bases removed from V and 4 bases from J, the gap between germline ends came to 13 bases. CDR3 residues: CSASSTEIYNEQFF. CDR3 in DNA: TGCAGTGCTAGTTCTACAGAAATATACAATGAGCAGTTCTTC.

A few counts support this clonotype. J is TRBJ1-2 and V is TRBV6-1; weak D call: TRBD1 (5 bases). The CDR3 length is 16 residues. Germline values: CDR1 MNHNS, CDR2 SASEGT. Trimming pared 8 bases from V and 4 bases from J, leaving 23 bases between. CDR3 sequence (DNA): TGTGCCAGCCTGGGCAGGGTGGAGATGTCGGGCTATGGCTACACCTTC. As protein: CASLGRVEMSGYGYTF.

This clonotype was observed many times. The V and J genes are TRBV12-3 or TRBV12-4 and TRBJ1-2; no reliable D call. CDR3 length: 13 residues. V lost 4 bases and J lost 5, with 11 bases in between. The CDR3 loop reads CASSSTPWYGYTF. CDR3 sequence (DNA): TGTGCCAGCAGTTCGACCCCCTGGTATGGCTACACCTTC.

This chain joins TRBV4-3 and TRBJ1-5, with a possible D match to TRBD1 (5 bases). CDR1 and CDR2 (germline): LGHNA, YSLEER. V dropped 1 base and J dropped 4 bases, with 11 bases sitting between them. The CDR3 totals 15 residues. For the CDR3, the DNA is TGCGCCAGCAGCCAAGGGTGGGGGTTGAATCAGCCCCAGCATTTT. This sequence encodes CASSQGWGLNQPQHF.

J is TRBJ1-4 and V is TRBV6-2 or TRBV6-3, with 9 bases fitting TRBD1. Germline assignment: CDR1 MNHEY and CDR2 SVGEGT. Germline trimming cut 6 bases from V and 7 bases from J; bases unmatched to any gene: 6. The CDR3 extends over 14 amino acids. The CDR3 protein is CASRADRGGEKLFF. The DNA for the CDR3 is TGTGCCAGCAGGGCGGACAGGGGTGGTGAAAAACTGTTTTTT.

This clonotype was recorded at least ten times. The chain couples TRBV2 to TRBJ1-1, with 7 nucleotides matching TRBD1. In germline, CDR1 is SNHLY, CDR2 FYNNEI. The ends lost 6 bases at V and 13 bases at J; junction bases unmatched: 8. This CDR3 comprises 11 residues. CDR3 in DNA: TGTGCCAGCAGAGACAGGGCCCTCCTTTTCTTT. It is translated as CASRDRALLFF.

This clonotype was recorded many times. The CDR3 DNA sequence: TGCGCCAGCGACCGGGAGAGTAGCACAGATACGCAGTATTTT. It codes for CASDRESSTDTQYF. The chain is built from TRBV5-1 and TRBJ2-3, with a weak D call TRBD2 (6 bases). Germline V CDR1 and CDR2: SGHRS, YFSETQ. V lost 7 bases and J 0 bases, leaving 12 bases between the germline ends. This CDR3 region has 14 residues.

This clonotype was seen many times. The gene calls are TRBV20-1 and TRBJ1-2, with a possible D match to TRBD1 (5 bases). The CDR3 has 13 amino acids. CDR1 and CDR2 from the germline V gene are DFQATT and SNEGSKA (reference sequence). Trimming cost V 0 bases and J 6 bases, with 11 bases left between them. The CDR3 region has the DNA TGCAGTGCTAGAGATTTCAGGGAGGATGGCTACACCTTC. This encodes CSARDFREDGYTF.

This clonotype was counted ten times or more. The chain has TRBV15 and TRBJ2-2, with D perhaps TRBD1 or TRBD2 (5 bases each). The V gene lost 8 bases and the J gene lost 5 bases, with 15 bases spanning the gap. From germline, CDR1 is LNHNV and CDR2 YYDKDF (reference sequence). CDR3 size: 14 residues. The CDR3: CATQGSWGTGELFF. As DNA, the CDR3 is TGTGCCACCCAGGGCTCGTGGGGGACCGGGGAGCTGTTTTTT.

This clonotype was seen repeatedly, ten times or more. This chain joins TRBV9 and TRBJ1-5; D is ambiguous. CDR3 length: 16 residues. CDR1 is SGDLS and CDR2 is YYNGEE in the germline V gene. V was pared by 0 bases and J by 0 bases, with 10 bases between. The CDR3 here is CASSVDRQRSNQPQHF. The CDR3 DNA reads TGTGCCAGCAGCGTAGATCGGCAGCGTAGCAATCAGCCCCAGCATTTT.

Points on this clonotype: This may arise from a read error, as a much more abundant clone is one base away. The chain joins TRBV5-5 to TRBJ2-7, with D possibly matching TRBD2 (6 bases). CDR3 size: 15 residues. V gave up 0 bases and J gave up 3 bases, with 13 bases separating them. Germline loops: CDR1 SGHKS, CDR2 YYEKEE (reference sequence). For the CDR3, the DNA is TGTGCCAGCAGCTTGGGGCCGGCGGGGTTCTACGAGCAGTACTTC. It yields the protein CASSLGPAGFYEQYF.

This clonotype was seen repeatedly, ten times or more. V usage is TRBV20-1 and J usage is TRBJ2-7; D uncertain. V lost 5 bases and J lost 6, with 11 bases in between. The CDR3 spans 11 residues. Germline CDR1 is DFQATT and CDR2 is SNEGSKA (reference sequence). The DNA of the CDR3 is TGCAGTGCTCCCCTGACTCCCGAGCAGTACTTC. Its translation: CSAPLTPEQYF.

The chain couples TRBV18 to TRBJ2-4, with 7 positions matching TRBD1. Trimming removed 6 bases from V and 3 bases from J; junction bases left unmatched: 5. CDR3 length: 14 residues. Germline-derived CDR1 and CDR2 are KGHSH and LQKENI. The CDR3 DNA sequence: TGTGCCAGCTCCGACAGGGTGGGCAAAAACATTCAGTACTTC. As protein: CASSDRVGKNIQYF.

This clonotype was recorded many times. The rearrangement links TRBV18 to TRBJ2-3; D may be TRBD2 (5 bases). V was trimmed by 6 bases and J by 2 bases, leaving 9 bases between them. Germline V lookup: CDR1 KGHSH, CDR2 LQKENI. This CDR3 has 13 amino acids. This chain's CDR3 is CASSEGFTDTQYF. The CDR3 nucleotides read TGTGCCAGCTCCGAGGGATTCACAGATACGCAGTATTTT.

Regarding this clonotype: A much larger clone is a single base away; this may be a read error. CDR3 coding DNA: TGTGCCAGCAGCTCGTCGCCCTACAATGAGCAGTACTTC. This gives the protein CASSSSPYNEQYF. This rearrangement joins TRBV7-2 to TRBJ2-7; D gene uncertain. CDR3 length: 13 residues. V was trimmed by 4 bases and J by 7 bases, leaving 14 bases between them. CDR1 is SGHTA, CDR2 FQGNSA, per germline.

There are a few counts of this clonotype. The chain employs TRBV10-3 and TRBJ1-1; no clear D. Deletions cut 6 bases from V and 2 bases from J, with 10 bases between. The V gene's germline CDR1 is ENHRY and CDR2 SYGVKD. The CDR3 length is 13 residues. CDR3 coding DNA: TGTGCCATCAGCCTGGCGGGAAACACTGAAGCTTTCTTT. Protein sequence: CAISLAGNTEAFF.

The chain combines TRBV7-9 with TRBJ2-1, with TRBD1 matching over 9 bases. The J segment lost 9 bases and the V segment lost 10 bases, leaving 16 bases of the junction unmatched. CDR3 length equals 15 residues. The germline CDR1 and CDR2 sequences are SEHNR and FQNEAQ (reference sequence). The CDR3: CATLEIRDRVSEQFF. The CDR3 DNA reads TGTGCCACCTTAGAAATCCGGGACAGGGTTAGTGAGCAGTTCTTC. The full variable domain, rest sourced from reference TRBV7-9 and TRBJ2-1, is DTGVSQNPRHKITKRGQNVTFRCDPISEHNRLYWYRQTLGQGPEFLTYFQNEAQLEKSRLLSDRFSAERPKGSFSTLEIQRTEQGDSAMYLCATLEIRDRVSEQFFGPGTRLTVL.

As for this clonotype: A much larger clone sits a single nucleotide away, making a read error possible. This sequence joins TRBV5-1 and TRBJ2-1, with D tentatively TRBD1 or TRBD2 (5 bases each). This CDR3 is built from 15 residues. Trimming cost V 4 bases and J 10 bases, with 21 bases left between them. The V gene's germline CDR1 is SGHRS and CDR2 YFSETQ. The CDR3 sequence: CASSLPGPPQYEQFF. The CDR3 DNA sequence: TGCGCCAGCAGCCTACCGGGACCTCCGCAGTACGAGCAGTTCTTC.

This clonotype was counted ten times or more. This chain links TRBV5-1 with TRBJ2-7; D unclear. This CDR3 is built from 13 residues. Germline V gene lookup returns CDR1 SGHRS and CDR2 YFSETQ. Trimming removed 0 bases from V and 5 bases from J, with 9 bases in between. DNA for the CDR3: TGCGCCAGCAGCTTGGGAGGAACCCACGAGCAGTACTTC. Residues: CASSLGGTHEQYF.

This clonotype showed up many times. The chain has TRBV27 and TRBJ2-1; D is perhaps TRBD2 (6 bases). Germline V gives CDR1 MNHEY, CDR2 SMNVEV (reference sequence). The CDR3 contains 17 residues. Trimming stripped 3 bases from V and 3 bases from J, with 18 bases between. CDR3 amino acids: CASSFSGTPRDYNEQFF. The CDR3 DNA follows: TGTGCCAGCAGTTTCTCCGGGACTCCTCGTGACTACAATGAGCAGTTCTTC.

The sample holds many counts of this clonotype. The rearrangement links TRBV12-5 to TRBJ2-5; TRBD1 agrees at 11 bases. The CDR3 runs to 15 residues. Germline-derived CDR1 and CDR2 are LGHNT and FRNRAP. V shed 5 bases and J 5 bases; nucleotides not matched to a gene: 7. The CDR3: CASGTGTGGRETQYF. DNA for the CDR3: TGTGCTAGTGGTACAGGGACAGGGGGTCGGGAGACCCAGTACTTC. The full variable domain, with the rest looked up from reference TRBV12-5 and TRBJ2-5, is DARVTQTPRHKVTEMGQEVTMRCQPILGHNTVFWYRQTMMQGLELLAYFRNRAPLDDSGMPKDRFSAEMPDATLATLKIQPSEPRDSAVYFCASGTGTGGRETQYFGPGTRLLVL.

This clonotype was seen at least ten times. The gene calls are TRBV18 and TRBJ1-3, with D possibly being TRBD1 (6 bases). The CDR3 sequence is 16 residues long. From germline, CDR1 is KGHSH and CDR2 LQKENI. Trimming pared 3 bases from V and 7 bases from J, leaving 19 bases between. Here the CDR3 DNA reads TGTGCCAGCTCACCTTCTCGAACAGGGACGGGCAACACCATATATTTT. Translated: CASSPSRTGTGNTIYF.